The rows below give T cell receptor beta chains drawn from one sample of a study of response to subunit inactivated influenza vaccine. MiXCR, run by TCRdb on the RT-PCR reads, gives a single entry per CDR3 protein. This table has some 850,000 distinct CDR3 sequences, under 20% appearing once. The starting material was PBMCs from blood, obtained less than 6 days after vaccination. These receptor sequences come from a man between 45 and 60 years old who received an inactivated influenza vaccine. Both conserved end residues are part of each CDR3. Each record gives: J gene, V gene, clone size, CDR3 protein. A clone size is listed for some rows: how often the clone was seen (once, few, many), or a class if it is expanded.

>TRBJ1-5|TRBV28|NA
CASSPTINQPQHF
>TRBJ1-1|TRBV6-2/TRBV6-3|few
CASRLNGRRNTEAFF
>TRBJ2-1|TRBV7-9|NA
CASSLVSTGGSYNEQFF
>TRBJ2-2|TRBV6-2/TRBV6-3|few
CASSWTRDTGELFF
>TRBJ1-1|TRBV24-1|NA
CATRLSGAGTEAFF
>TRBJ2-3|TRBV4-3|many
CASSQDSALPSTDTQYF
>TRBJ1-2|TRBV9|NA
CASSVGTGPTEGYTF
>TRBJ2-3|TRBV5-1|few
CASSVGTGSTDTQYF
>TRBJ2-1|TRBV20-1|NA
CSAEGRVTALSPYNEQFF
>TRBJ2-3|TRBV4-2|NA
CASSLFGLADTDTQYF
>TRBJ1-1|TRBV20-1|many
CSARKGQGNTEAFF
>TRBJ2-7|TRBV10-3|NA
CAISPQGEQYF
>TRBJ2-7|TRBV7-2|NA
CASSLHPAETYEQYF
>TRBJ2-7|TRBV2|few
CASSPLRLAGGRTSSYEQYF